This is a list of T cell receptor beta chains from one sample in a study of immune evolution from preneoplasia to lung adenocarcinoma. Repertoires were generated with immunoSEQ multiplex PCR, while TCRdb's copy carries only in-frame clones and drops some. This table has more than 8,000 clones, around four fifths appearing once. Sequencing was carried out using FFPE lung adenocarcinoma in situ tissue. These receptors were collected from a person aged 70 to 85 with lung adenocarcinoma. The CDR3 runs from the conserved cysteine through the conserved F or W. The order of the fields is V gene, clone size, J gene, CDR3 protein. The size entry is marked missing in some rows and otherwise reads once, few, many or a size class.

v_call: TRBV25-1; clone_size: .; j_call: TRBJ2-1; cdr3_aa: CASSALYNEQFF
v_call: TRBV7-9; clone_size: once; j_call: TRBJ1-4; cdr3_aa: CASSLDPGQRNEKLFF
v_call: TRBV6-5; clone_size: .; j_call: TRBJ2-3; cdr3_aa: CASSYRDRVTDTQYF
v_call: TRBV7-2; clone_size: .; j_call: TRBJ1-3; cdr3_aa: CASSRTVSSGNTIYF
v_call: TRBV7-6; clone_size: .; j_call: TRBJ2-7; cdr3_aa: CASSTSYGGFNEQYF
v_call: TRBV19; clone_size: once; j_call: TRBJ2-7; cdr3_aa: CASSTPIRASSYEQYF
v_call: TRBV7-6; clone_size: .; j_call: TRBJ2-5; cdr3_aa: CASSSPPQETQYF
v_call: TRBV29-1; clone_size: .; j_call: TRBJ2-7; cdr3_aa: CSVGAPLSGEQYF
v_call: TRBV28; clone_size: .; j_call: TRBJ1-5; cdr3_aa: CASRTLFNAAGQPQHF
v_call: TRBV5-4; clone_size: .; j_call: TRBJ1-1; cdr3_aa: CASSLGGVTEAFF
v_call: TRBV11-3; clone_size: .; j_call: TRBJ1-4; cdr3_aa: CASSFGRDSNEKLFF